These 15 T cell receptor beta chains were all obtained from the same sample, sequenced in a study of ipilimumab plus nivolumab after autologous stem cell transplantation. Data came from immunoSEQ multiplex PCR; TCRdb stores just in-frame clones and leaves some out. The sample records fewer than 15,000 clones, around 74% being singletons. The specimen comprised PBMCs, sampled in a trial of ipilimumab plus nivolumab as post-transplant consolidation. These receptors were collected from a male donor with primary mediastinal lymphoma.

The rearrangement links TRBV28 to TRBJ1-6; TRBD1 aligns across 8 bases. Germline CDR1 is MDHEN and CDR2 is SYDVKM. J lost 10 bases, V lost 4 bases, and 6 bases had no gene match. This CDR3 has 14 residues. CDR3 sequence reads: CASSSGGLKSPLHF. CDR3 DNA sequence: TGTGCCAGCAGTTCAGGGGGCCTGAAGTCACCCCTCCACTTT.

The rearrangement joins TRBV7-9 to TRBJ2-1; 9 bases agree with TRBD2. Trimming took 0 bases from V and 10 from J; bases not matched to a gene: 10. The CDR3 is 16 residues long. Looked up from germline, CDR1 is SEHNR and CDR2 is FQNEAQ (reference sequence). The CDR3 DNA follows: TGTGCCAGCAGCTTAGCGGGACTAGCTCAGACCCAAGAGCAGTTCTTC. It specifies CASSLAGLAQTQEQFF.

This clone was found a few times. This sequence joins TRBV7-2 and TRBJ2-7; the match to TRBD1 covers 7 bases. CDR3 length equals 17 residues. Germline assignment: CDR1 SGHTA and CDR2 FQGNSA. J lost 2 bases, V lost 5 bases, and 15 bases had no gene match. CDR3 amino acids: CASSGQASGGSPYEQYF. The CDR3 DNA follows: TGTGCCAGCAGCGGACAAGCTTCAGGGGGAAGCCCCTACGAGCAGTACTTC.

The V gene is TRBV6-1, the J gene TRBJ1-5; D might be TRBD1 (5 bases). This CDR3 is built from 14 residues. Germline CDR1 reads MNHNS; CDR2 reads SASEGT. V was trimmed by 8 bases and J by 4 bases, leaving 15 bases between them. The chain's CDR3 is CASQRGDRNQPQHF. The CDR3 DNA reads TGTGCCAGCCAGAGGGGCGACAGAAATCAGCCCCAGCATTTT.

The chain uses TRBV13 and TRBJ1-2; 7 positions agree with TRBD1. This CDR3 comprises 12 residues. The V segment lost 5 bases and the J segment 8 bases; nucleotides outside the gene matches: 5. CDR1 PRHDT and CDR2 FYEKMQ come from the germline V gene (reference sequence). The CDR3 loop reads CASSPDRAGYTF. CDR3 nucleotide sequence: TGTGCCAGCAGCCCAGACAGGGCGGGCTACACCTTC.

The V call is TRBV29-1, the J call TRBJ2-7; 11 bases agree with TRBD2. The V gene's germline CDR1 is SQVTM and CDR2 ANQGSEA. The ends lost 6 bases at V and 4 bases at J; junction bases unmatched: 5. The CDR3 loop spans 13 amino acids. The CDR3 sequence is CSVDSGRAYEQYF. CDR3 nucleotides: TGCAGCGTCGATAGCGGGAGGGCTTACGAGCAGTACTTC.

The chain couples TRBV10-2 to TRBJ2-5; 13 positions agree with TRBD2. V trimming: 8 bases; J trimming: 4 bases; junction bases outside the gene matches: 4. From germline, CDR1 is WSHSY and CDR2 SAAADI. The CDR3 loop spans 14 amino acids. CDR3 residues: CASRTSGGRETQYF. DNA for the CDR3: TGCGCCAGCCGGACTAGCGGGGGTCGAGAGACCCAGTACTTC.

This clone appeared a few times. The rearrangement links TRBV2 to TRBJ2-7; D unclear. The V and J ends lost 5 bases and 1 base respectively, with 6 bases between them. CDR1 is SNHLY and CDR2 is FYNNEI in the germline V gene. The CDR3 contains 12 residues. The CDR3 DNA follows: TGTGCCAGCAGTCGCCCATCCTACGAGCAGTACTTC. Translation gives CASSRPSYEQYF.

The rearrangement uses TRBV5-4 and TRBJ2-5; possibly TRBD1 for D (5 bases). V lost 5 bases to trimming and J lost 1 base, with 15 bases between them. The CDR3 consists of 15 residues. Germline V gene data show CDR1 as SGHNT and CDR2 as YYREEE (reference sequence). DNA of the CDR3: TGTGCCAGCAGATTTCAGGGCAGCCTCCAAGAGACCCAGTACTTC. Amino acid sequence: CASRFQGSLQETQYF.

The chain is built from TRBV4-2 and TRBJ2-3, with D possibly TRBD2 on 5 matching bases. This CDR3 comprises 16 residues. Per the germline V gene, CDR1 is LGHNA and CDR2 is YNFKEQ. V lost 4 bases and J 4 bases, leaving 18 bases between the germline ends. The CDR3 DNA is TGTGCCAGCAGCCCCCGAGCGGACTTGGGCGCAGATACGCAGTATTTT. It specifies CASSPRADLGADTQYF.

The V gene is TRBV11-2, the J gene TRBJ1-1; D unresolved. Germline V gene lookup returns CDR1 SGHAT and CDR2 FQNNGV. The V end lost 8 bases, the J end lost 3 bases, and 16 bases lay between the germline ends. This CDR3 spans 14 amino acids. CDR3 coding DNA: TGTGCCAGCTGCGGGGAACTATGTTACACTGAAGCTTTCTTT. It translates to CASCGELCYTEAFF.

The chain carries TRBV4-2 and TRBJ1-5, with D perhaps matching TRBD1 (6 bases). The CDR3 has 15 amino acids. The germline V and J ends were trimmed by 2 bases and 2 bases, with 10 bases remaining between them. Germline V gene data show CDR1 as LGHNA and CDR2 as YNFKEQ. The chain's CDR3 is CASSQPDSGNQPQHF. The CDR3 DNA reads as TGTGCCAGCAGCCAACCGGACAGTGGCAATCAGCCCCAGCATTTT.

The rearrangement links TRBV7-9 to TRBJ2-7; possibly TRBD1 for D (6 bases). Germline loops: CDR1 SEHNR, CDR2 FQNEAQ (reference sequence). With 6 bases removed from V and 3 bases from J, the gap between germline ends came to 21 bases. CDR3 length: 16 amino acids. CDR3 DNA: TGTGCCAGCAGTCCTATTCCAGGCAGGGGCAACTACGAGCAGTACTTC. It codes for CASSPIPGRGNYEQYF.

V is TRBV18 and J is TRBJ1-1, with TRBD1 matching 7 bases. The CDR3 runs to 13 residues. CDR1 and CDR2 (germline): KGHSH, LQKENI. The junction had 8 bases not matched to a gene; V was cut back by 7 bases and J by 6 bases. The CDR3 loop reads CASLAQQGSEAFF. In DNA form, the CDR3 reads TGTGCCAGCTTGGCGCAACAGGGGTCTGAAGCTTTCTTT.

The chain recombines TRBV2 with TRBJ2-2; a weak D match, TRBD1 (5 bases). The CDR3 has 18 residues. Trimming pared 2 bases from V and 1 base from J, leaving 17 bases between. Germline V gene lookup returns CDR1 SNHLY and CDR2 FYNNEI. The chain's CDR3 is CASSERGLARVNTGELFF. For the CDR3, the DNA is TGTGCCAGCAGTGAAAGGGGTTTGGCAAGGGTGAACACCGGGGAGCTGTTTTTT.